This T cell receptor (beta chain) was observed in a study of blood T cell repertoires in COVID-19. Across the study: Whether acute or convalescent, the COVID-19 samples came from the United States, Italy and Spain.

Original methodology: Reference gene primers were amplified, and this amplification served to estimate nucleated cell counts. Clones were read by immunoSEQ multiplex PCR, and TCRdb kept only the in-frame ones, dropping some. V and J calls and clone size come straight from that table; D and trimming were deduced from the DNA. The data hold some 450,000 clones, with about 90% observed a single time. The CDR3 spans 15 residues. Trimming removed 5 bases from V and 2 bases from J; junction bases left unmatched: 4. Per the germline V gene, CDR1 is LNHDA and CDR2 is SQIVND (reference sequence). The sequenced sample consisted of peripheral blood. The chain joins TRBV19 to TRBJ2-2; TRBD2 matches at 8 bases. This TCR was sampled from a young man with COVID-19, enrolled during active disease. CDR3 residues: CASSSLAGNTGELFF. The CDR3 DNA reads TGTGCCAGTAGTTCCCTAGCGGGTAACACCGGGGAGCTGTTTTTT.